This TCR beta chain was sequenced in a study of pediatric ulcerative colitis. TCRdb's table, derived via immunoSEQ multiplex PCR, lists solely in-frame clones and lacks some. Here the sample spans about 64,000 clones, about nine tenths being singletons. The clonotype comes from a boy under 18 with severe ulcerative colitis. The sequencing input was blood.

CDR3 in DNA: TGTGCCAGCAGTATGACAGGGAGAATGGATCAGCCCCAGCATTTT. This gives the protein CASSMTGRMDQPQHF. The V call is TRBV27, the J call TRBJ1-5, with 7 bases aligning to TRBD1. The CDR3 totals 15 residues. Unmatched junction bases numbered 9, after V lost 5 bases and J lost 5 bases. Germline V gene sequence: CDR1 MNHEY, CDR2 SMNVEV (reference sequence).